The clone carrying this T cell receptor beta chain was seen a handful of times. In TCRdb, the RT-PCR reads were re-called with MiXCR into one record per CDR3 protein. The sample consists of more than 550,000 distinct CDR3 sequences, approximately 15% of them appearing once. This CDR3 comprises 17 residues. V shed 1 base and J 5 bases; nucleotides not matched to a gene: 9. The material sequenced was memory CD4+ T cells from blood. This chain links TRBV12-3 or TRBV12-4 with TRBJ2-1, with 9 nucleotides matching TRBD1. The clonotype comes from a female donor in good health, serving as a healthy control. CDR3 coding DNA: TGTGCCAGCAGTTTAGAGTTCGGACAGGGGAACCACAATGAGCAGTTCTTC. It specifies CASSLEFGQGNHNEQFF.